The subject of this entry is one T cell receptor (beta chain). Its antigen target is currently unknown. No clone much larger than this one lies a single base away; base qualities are absent. TRB CDR3 regions were amplified from genomic DNA with the immunoSEQ two-step multiplex PCR at survey-level depth. To estimate template counts and remove amplification bias, each PCR was spiked with synthetic inline TR CDR3 controls covering all V-J pairings. Reads were processed so that amplification and sequencing bias were reduced, and quantification was performed against synthetic TR CDR3 analogs. The study's own analysis went as follows. Raw data were processed in ImmunoSEQ Analyzer, removing out-of-frame sequences and CDR3s with stop codons, and genes were named by IMGT nomenclature. Repertoire diversity was summarized as normalized Shannon entropy, defined as 1 minus Pielou's evenness. TRB sequences were treated as identical only when sharing V gene, J gene and CDR3. Public PML clonotypes were CDR3s found in two or more PML-onset samples but not found earlier, in controls, or in public databases. Positional CDR3 amino acid composition was analyzed in Skylign with the observed count method. Not all clones reach the TCRdb copy of this immuneACCESS table, which keeps in-frame sequences only. Checked studies attribute under half of the gap to unresolved V genes and leave the rest unexplained. V, J and clone size derive from that table, while D and trimming were established from the DNA sequence. A total of tens of thousands of clones appear in this sample, 75% to 90% of them only once. Jointly, the top ten make up about an eighth of the sample.

The sample's time point label is to be understood as: time of PML onset. Explained via the paper, the treatment or condition label denotes: on natalizumab therapy at sampling. PML diagnosis was based on clinical and MRI findings and was confirmed by detection of JC virus DNA in cerebrospinal fluid. In the natalizumab-treated patients, PML developed after between about 15 and 60 months of natalizumab therapy. Every listed patient had received interferon beta before, and every PML patient was female. Blood samples at T3 were obtained at the time of PML onset. Ficoll-Hypaque density gradient centrifugation was used to isolate peripheral blood mononuclear cells. The data were obtained in a study of multiple sclerosis patients with progressive multifocal leukoencephalopathy (dated by TCRdb to the late 2010s). About the study as a whole: The study examined peripheral T and B cells of MS patients who developed PML (4 under natalizumab, 1 after alemtuzumab) and treated patients who did not. Longitudinal follow-up was performed in two natalizumab-treated patients who later developed PML, from before therapy through 6 and 12 months to PML onset. The goal was to find JC virus-specific or public T-cell expansions that arose at the time of PML onset. Results the study describes overall, beyond this receptor: When PML developed, neither common TRBV or TRBJ gene usage nor preferential TRBV-TRBJ pairings were detected. Given the small, descriptive cohort, it remained unclear whether the study findings reflect JC virus infection or general immunocompromise. TRB clones above 0.5% frequency appeared only in PML patients, but expanded clones at PML onset were already present before and during natalizumab therapy. Lower normalized Shannon entropy suggested less diverse TRB repertoires in most PML patients, whereas the natalizumab-treated controls showed values near 1. Only peripheral blood was analyzed, although cerebrospinal fluid or brain lymphocytes might be more informative for natalizumab-associated PML.

Trimming removed 5 bases from V and 2 bases from J, leaving 19 bases between the germline ends. The CDR3, from cysteine to phenylalanine, totals 16 residues. CDR3 DNA is the only sequence kept; it has 48 bases, read in frame from the first base. CDR1 and CDR2, looked up from the germline V gene, are SGHRS and YFSETQ. The sequence came from a woman in her 30s with progressive multifocal leukoencephalopathy. This receptor chain uses TRBV5-1 and TRBJ2-5; 7 matching bases give a weak D call of TRBD2. The sequenced sample was PBMCs, obtained from a patient treated with natalizumab. The CDR3: CASSLQTGGTQETQYF. The nucleotide sequence reads TGCGCCAGCAGTTTACAGACGGGGGGCACGCAAGAGACCCAGTACTTC. Full variable domain (CDR3 extended with the reference TRBV5-1 and TRBJ2-5 proteins): KAGVTQTPRYLIKTRGQQVTLSCSPISGHRSVSWYQQTPGQGLQFLFEYFSETQRNKGNFPGRFSGRQFSNSRSEMNVSTLELGDSALYLCASSLQTGGTQETQYFGPGTRLLVL.